The entry below describes one T cell receptor (beta chain). The antigen remains unidentified. The sample is drawn from a study of yellow fever vaccine responses in identical twins. The study, taken as a whole, reports: Convergence reportedly seemed to mark part of the twins' vaccine T cell response, with personalization marking the rest.

TCRdb independently ran MiXCR on the RT-PCR reads; one entry per CDR3 protein. The repertoire consists of around 6,900 distinct CDR3 sequences, with roughly 84% occurring once and the leading ten covering 3.4%. This CDR3 is built from 11 residues. Germline lookup yields CDR1 LGHDT and CDR2 YNNKEL (reference sequence). The V end was cut by 8 bases, the J end by 4 bases, with 8 bases between. The sequences come from T cells from blood (PBMCs), unsorted or a sorted subset (not recorded which), collected before or after yellow fever vaccination (not recorded which). This sequence originates from a woman aged 18-30 years who received the yellow fever vaccine. The chain is built from TRBV3-1 and TRBJ2-5; D is uncertain. The CDR3 DNA reads as TGTGCCAGCGGAAATTTAGAGACCCAGTACTTC. Amino acids: CASGNLETQYF.